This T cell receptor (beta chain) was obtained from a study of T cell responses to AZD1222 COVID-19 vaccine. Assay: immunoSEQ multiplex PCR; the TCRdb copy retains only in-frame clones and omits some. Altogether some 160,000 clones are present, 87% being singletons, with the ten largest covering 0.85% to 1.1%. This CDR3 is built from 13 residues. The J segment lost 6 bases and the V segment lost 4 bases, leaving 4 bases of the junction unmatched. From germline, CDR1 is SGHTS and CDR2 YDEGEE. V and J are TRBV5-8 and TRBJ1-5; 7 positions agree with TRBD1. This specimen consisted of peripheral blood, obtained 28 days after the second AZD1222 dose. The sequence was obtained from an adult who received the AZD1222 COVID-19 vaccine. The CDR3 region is CASSLNRGQPQHF. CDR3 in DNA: TGTGCCAGCAGCCTGAACAGGGGTCAGCCCCAGCATTTT.